The 14 T cell receptor beta chains presented below share a single source sample, sequenced in a study of CD8 T cells in ankylosing spondylitis. Notes on the study in general: A motif of eight highly homologous TCR beta variants was seen as apparently characteristic of ankylosing spondylitis blood.

These receptors have no identified antigens. TCRdb recomputed calls from the 5' RACE reads with MiXCR, one row per CDR3 protein. The repertoire holds roughly 700,000 distinct CDR3 sequences, around 19% seen once, with around 19% in the top ten. What was sequenced was blood, either unsorted or a sorted T cell fraction (not recorded which). The receptors derive from a male donor with ankylosing spondylitis.

The chain couples TRBV27 to TRBJ2-5; possible D gene TRBD1, 6 bases. The V and J ends lost 0 bases and 5 bases respectively, with 10 bases between them. Germline CDR1 and CDR2: MNHEY and SMNVEV (reference sequence). The CDR3 covers 14 residues. The CDR3 DNA is TGTGCCAGCAGTTTATCGTGGGGGCCGGAGACCCAGTACTTC. Protein sequence: CASSLSWGPETQYF.

This clonotype was observed a handful of times. The V call is TRBV20-1, the J call TRBJ1-5; D remains ambiguous. Germline-derived CDR1 and CDR2 are DFQATT and SNEGSKA (reference sequence). CDR3 length: 15 amino acids. Trimming stripped 1 base from V and 0 bases from J, with 10 bases between. This CDR3 is CSARVGKTSNQPQHF. CDR3 in DNA: TGCAGTGCTAGAGTTGGAAAGACTAGCAATCAGCCCCAGCATTTT.

This clonotype was picked up a small number of times. The chain couples TRBV7-2 to TRBJ2-1, with TRBD1 identical over 7 bases. V gave up 5 bases and J gave up 9 bases; unmatched junction bases: 13. Germline CDR1 and CDR2: SGHTA and FQGNSA. The CDR3 is made up of 15 amino acids. The CDR3 reads CASSRSRQGFLEQFF. CDR3 DNA sequence: TGTGCCAGCAGCCGTTCGCGACAGGGATTTCTTGAGCAGTTCTTC.

V is TRBV30 and J is TRBJ1-2; D not resolved. The V gene lost 2 bases and the J gene lost 7 bases, with 20 bases spanning the gap. The CDR3 sequence is 15 residues long. Germline loops: CDR1 GTSNPN, CDR2 SVGIG (reference sequence). The CDR3, as DNA: TGTGCCTGGAGTCGAGTAACACCAAATCCTAGTGGCTACACCTTC. Translation gives CAWSRVTPNPSGYTF.

This clonotype showed up just a few times. V is TRBV20-1 and J is TRBJ1-1, with D possibly matching TRBD1 (6 bases). The V end was cut by 4 bases, the J end by 3 bases, with 18 bases between. The CDR3 has 15 residues. Germline V gives CDR1 DFQATT, CDR2 SNEGSKA (reference sequence). CDR3 protein: CSATNPQGRDTEAFF. CDR3 sequence (DNA): TGCAGTGCTACAAATCCTCAGGGGCGGGACACTGAAGCTTTCTTT.

Only a few counts were recorded for this clonotype. The V call is TRBV2, the J call TRBJ1-5; 10 bases are shared with TRBD1. Per germline, CDR1 SNHLY and CDR2 FYNNEI. The J segment lost 2 bases and the V segment lost 1 base, leaving 2 bases of the junction unmatched. There are 16 residues in the CDR3. The DNA for the CDR3 is TGTGCCAGCAGTGAAGGAGGGACAGGGGGCAATCAGCCCCAGCATTTT. It specifies CASSEGGTGGNQPQHF. Filled out from reference TRBV2 and TRBJ1-5, the complete variable domain reads EPEVTQTPSHQVTQMGQEVILRCVPISNHLYFYWYRQILGQKVEFLVSFYNNEISEKSEIFDDQFSVERPDGSNFTLKIRSTKLEDSAMYFCASSEGGTGGNQPQHFGDGTRLSIL.

Many counts were recorded for this clonotype. This chain uses TRBV12-3 or TRBV12-4 with TRBJ1-1, with D unclear. CDR3 length: 13 amino acids. V was pared by 5 bases and J by 1 base, with 8 bases between. CDR3 nucleotide sequence: TGTGCCAGCAGTAGCCGGAGGAACACTGAAGCTTTCTTT. This gives the protein CASSSRRNTEAFF.

The genes are TRBV10-3 and TRBJ2-3; no definite D call. CDR1 is ENHRY and CDR2 is SYGVKD in the germline V gene. CDR3 length: 15 residues. The ends were cut back, 6 bases at V and 2 bases at J, with 15 bases in the middle. The CDR3 DNA follows: TGTGCCATCAGCGAAGGGCCCTCCGCCACAGATACGCAGTATTTT. Translating gives CAISEGPSATDTQYF.

This chain connects TRBV4-1 to TRBJ2-4; 10 bases line up with TRBD2. After removal of 4 bases from V and 0 bases from J, the junction contained 3 bases not matched to a gene. Germline V gives CDR1 MGHRA, CDR2 YSYEKL. The CDR3 has 16 amino acids. This CDR3 reads CASSRLAGLAKNIQYF. CDR3 nucleotides: TGCGCCAGCAGCCGACTAGCGGGCCTAGCCAAAAACATTCAGTACTTC.

CDR3 sequence (DNA): TGTGCCACCAGCAGAGATCGGTCTTACGAGCAGTACTTC. Its protein product is CATSRDRSYEQYF. The gene calls are TRBV15 and TRBJ2-7; unclear D gene. Germline CDR1 and CDR2: LNHNV and YYDKDF (reference sequence). V was shortened by 0 bases and J by 4 bases, with 7 bases between the two germline ends. The CDR3 length is 13 residues.

This clonotype was observed a few times. The chain uses TRBV4-3 and TRBJ2-5; 7 bases align to TRBD1. The germline V gene has CDR1 LGHNA and CDR2 YSLEER. The CDR3 covers 20 residues. Germline trimming cut 1 base from V and 3 bases from J; bases unmatched to any gene: 20. CDR3 in DNA: TGCGCCAGCAGCCAAGTTTGGTACAGGGGCCCGACTGGTGCAGAAGAGACCCAGTACTTC. The encoded protein is CASSQVWYRGPTGAEETQYF.

This clonotype showed up just a few times. V and J are TRBV5-1 and TRBJ2-7; 7 positions agree with TRBD1. Germline values: CDR1 SGHRS, CDR2 YFSETQ. This CDR3 has 16 residues. V dropped 2 bases and J dropped 0; count of bases not matched to a gene: 8. CDR3 amino acids: CASSLGGADGSYEQYF. CDR3 DNA: TGCGCCAGCAGCTTAGGGGGCGCGGACGGCTCCTACGAGCAGTACTTC.

This clonotype has more than one count but fewer than ten. The chain is built from TRBV7-9 and TRBJ1-1, with a tentative D call TRBD1 (5 bases). The CDR3 covers 11 residues. In germline, CDR1 is SEHNR, CDR2 FQNEAQ (reference sequence). Trimming cost V 1 base and J 12 bases, with 9 bases left between them. CDR3 region: CASSLEQDTFF. The CDR3, as DNA: TGTGCCAGCAGCTTAGAACAGGACACTTTCTTT.

This clonotype has at least ten counts. The gene calls are TRBV12-3 or TRBV12-4 and TRBJ1-1; D is perhaps TRBD1 (6 bases). Trimming removed 3 bases at V and 4 bases at J, with 18 bases between. The CDR3 length is 16 residues. CDR3: CASSFSTGKVVTEAFF. DNA for the CDR3: TGTGCCAGCAGTTTCTCGACAGGAAAGGTAGTCACTGAAGCTTTCTTT.